Listed below are T cell receptor beta chains from one sample, sequenced in a study of blood T cell repertoires in COVID-19. Generated by immunoSEQ multiplex PCR, the TCRdb table keeps only in-frame clones and is missing some. The repertoire consists of approximately 240,000 clones, with 87% occurring once and the leading ten covering around 6%. The specimen was PBMCs or T cells enriched from blood (not recorded which). All receptors come from a woman younger than 45 with acute COVID-19. Both conserved end residues are part of each CDR3. The D gene is left open where the match is weak. Clone size is stated in some rows and not others, as once, few, many or a class when expanded.

J: TRBJ2-2; size: once; D: -; V: TRBV5-4; CDR3: CASSLGPFANTGELFF; DNA: TGTGCCAGCAGCTTGGGGCCCTTTGCGAACACCGGGGAGCTGTTTTTT
J: TRBJ1-5; size: few; D: -; V: TRBV28; CDR3: CASQTGSQPQHF; DNA: TGTGCCAGCCAAACAGGCAGTCAGCCCCAGCATTTT
J: TRBJ1-6; size: -; D: TRBD1; V: TRBV28; CDR3: CASGGQGDSPLHF; DNA: TGTGCCAGCGGGGGACAGGGGGATTCACCCCTCCACTTT
J: TRBJ1-4; size: -; D: -; V: TRBV2; CDR3: CASTSSVATNEKLFF; DNA: TGTGCCAGCACCTCCTCAGTTGCAACTAATGAAAAACTGTTTTTT
J: TRBJ2-1; size: -; D: -; V: TRBV18; CDR3: CASSLMTGSYNEQFF; DNA: TGTGCCAGCTCATTGATGACGGGCTCCTACAATGAGCAGTTCTTC
J: TRBJ1-2; size: once; D: -; V: TRBV28; CDR3: CASSREVGYTF; DNA: TGTGCCAGCAGTCGGGAGGTCGGCTACACCTTC
J: TRBJ2-7; size: -; D: -; V: TRBV6-6; CDR3: CASSSRQASYEQYF; DNA: TGTGCCAGCAGTTCTCGACAGGCATCCTACGAGCAGTACTTC
J: TRBJ1-2; size: -; D: -; V: TRBV15; CDR3: CATSRDLAGDGYTF; DNA: TGTGCCACCAGCAGAGATCTTGCAGGGGATGGCTACACCTTC
J: TRBJ2-6; size: many; D: -; V: TRBV4-3; CDR3: CASSQDTGSGANVLTF; DNA: TGCGCCAGCAGCCAAGATACGGGCTCTGGGGCCAACGTCCTGACTTTC
J: TRBJ1-4; size: -; D: -; V: TRBV19; CDR3: CASRQSEGETNEKLFF; DNA: TGTGCCAGTAGGCAGAGCGAAGGCGAAACTAATGAAAAACTGTTTTTT
J: TRBJ2-1; size: -; D: TRBD2; V: TRBV9; CDR3: CASSVGGTSGIYNEQFF; DNA: TGTGCCAGCAGCGTAGGAGGGACTAGCGGGATTTACAATGAGCAGTTCTTC
J: TRBJ2-3; size: once; D: -; V: TRBV2; CDR3: CASSGIQDPADTQYF; DNA: TGTGCCAGCAGTGGGATCCAGGATCCCGCAGATACGCAGTATTTT
J: TRBJ2-1; size: -; D: TRBD1; V: TRBV20-1; CDR3: CSASSGTGDYNEQFF; DNA: TGCAGTGCTAGTTCCGGGACAGGGGATTACAATGAGCAGTTCTTC
J: TRBJ2-7; size: -; D: -; V: TRBV27; CDR3: CANDPRTSLGYEQYF; DNA: TGTGCCAACGATCCTAGGACTTCCCTCGGCTACGAGCAGTACTTC
J: TRBJ2-7; size: once; D: TRBD2; V: TRBV28; CDR3: CASSRGTSGRGHEQYF; DNA: TGTGCCAGCAGCCGAGGGACTAGCGGGAGGGGCCACGAGCAGTACTTC
J: TRBJ1-1; size: -; D: -; V: TRBV24-1; CDR3: CATSDRDTEAFF; DNA: TGTGCCACCAGTGACCGGGACACTGAAGCTTTCTTT